The rows below give T cell receptor beta chains drawn from one sample of a study of OX40 agonist ivuxolimab in advanced cancers. Clones were read by immunoSEQ multiplex PCR, and TCRdb kept only the in-frame ones, dropping some. The sample lists 95,000 to 100,000 clones; approximately 83% were seen once. The sequenced sample was CD4+ or CD8+ T cells sorted from blood, obtained in a trial of the OX40 agonist ivuxolimab. These receptor sequences come from an adult with an advanced solid tumor such as melanoma, head and neck, liver or kidney cancer. Each CDR3 is given without its conserved first and last residue.

V	J	CDR3
TRBV6-6	TRBJ2-7	ASSPPRSQSSYEQY
TRBV7-8	TRBJ2-3	ASSSLGAGVFTDTQY
TRBV13	TRBJ1-1	ASSFRQGQNTEAF
TRBV7-3	TRBJ2-5	ASSPTPSGGVTQY
TRBV6-6	TRBJ1-1	ASSYGGIMNTEAF
TRBV21-1	TRBJ1-2	ASSKRLGDDYGYT
TRBV2	TRBJ1-4	ASSEGGVGKLF
TRBV7-3	TRBJ2-1	ASSVRQGTEQF
TRBV6-5	TRBJ1-4	ASRRQDPNEKLF
TRBV5-1	TRBJ1-2	ASRSDRANYGYT
TRBV10-1	TRBJ1-1	ASSESGGVDPEAF
TRBV7-3	TRBJ1-1	ASSLVGMNTEAF
TRBV5-1	TRBJ2-7	ASSLEGTHYEQY
TRBV29-1	TRBJ1-2	SFTDNYGYT
TRBV27	TRBJ1-5	ASSPSNRAQPQH
TRBV9	TRBJ1-2	ASSPMGRGSNYGYT
TRBV28	TRBJ2-7	ASSPTGTGSYEQY
TRBV4-2	TRBJ2-1	ASSQAGEYNEQF
TRBV7-2	TRBJ1-3	ASSLKGGRGNTIY
TRBV5-1	TRBJ2-1	ASSSPGQSNEQF
TRBV6-5	TRBJ1-1	ASSYEAGNTEAF
TRBV28	TRBJ2-7	ASSPPTVSSYEQY
TRBV7-2	TRBJ2-4	ASSPGTSGKNIQY
TRBV11-2	TRBJ1-5	ASSLGQGNQPQH
TRBV7-2	TRBJ2-1	ASSYLDRGFIAGASEQF
TRBV2	TRBJ1-2	ASSTGEGYGYT
TRBV27	TRBJ2-4	ASSLYGGGQNIQY
TRBV27	TRBJ2-3	ASSLWGPPQDTQY
TRBV27	TRBJ2-3	ASSFSQRGGIGDTQY
TRBV7-9	TRBJ2-5	ASSKQGIEETQY
TRBV5-1	TRBJ2-1	ASSLVTLGNEQF
TRBV15	TRBJ2-3	ATSTQLSGTDTQY
TRBV11-2	TRBJ1-1	ASSVRDRGRNTEAF
TRBV5-4	TRBJ1-1	ASSLVPGEAF
TRBV7-2	TRBJ2-1	ASSSGLAGGREQF
TRBV2	TRBJ1-1	ASSGRGPEAF
TRBV7-2	TRBJ2-7	ASSFGTVSYEQY
TRBV14	TRBJ1-1	ASSQDFGTARNTEAF
TRBV5-1	TRBJ1-1	ARGANRDRGPNTEAF
TRBV2	TRBJ1-5	ASSWGTLNQPQH
TRBV5-1	TRBJ1-1	ASSLVGTAANTEAF
TRBV4-2	TRBJ1-1	ASSQQGNMNTEAF
TRBV2	TRBJ1-3	ASNHLGNTIY
TRBV27	TRBJ2-1	ASSLGRSYNEQF
TRBV27	TRBJ2-7	ASSRSVAYEQY
TRBV7-9	TRBJ2-4	ASSLGAGLAKNIQY
TRBV7-2	TRBJ2-1	ASSLGGSLNEQF
TRBV5-1	TRBJ1-5	ASSLVPDISNQPQH